The sequence of this TCR beta chain was determined in a study of CD8+ T cells in alopecia areata. General observations from the study: Among the top 100, expanded CD8+ clones were significantly decreased by tofacitinib, as was scalp clonality. Clonality in lesional scalp, especially alopecia totalis/universalis, exceeded that of normal scalp. In scalp and blood during tofacitinib, many expanded lesional clones persisted.

Reverse transcribed after extraction, RNA yielded cDNA as the sequencing template. The data were produced by immunoSEQ multiplex PCR, yet TCRdb's version contains in-frame clones alone and is incomplete. Of 180,000 or so clones in the sample, roughly 60% were seen once. As for treatment: oral pan-JAK inhibitor, 5-10 mg twice daily. The study team obtained lesional scalp punch biopsies and peripheral blood from alopecia areata patients. This clone occurred once. Its antigen is not known. The CDR3 covers 13 residues. Germline V CDR1 and CDR2: SGHRS, YFSETQ. V lost 1 base to trimming and J lost 5 bases, with 7 bases between them.

This chain links TRBV5-1 with TRBJ2-1, with no clear D. This TCR was recovered from a human donor with alopecia areata. The sequenced sample was CD4+ T cells sorted from blood, obtained at week 24, from a patient treated with tofacitinib. The CDR3 region is CASSLPVDNEQFF. Here the CDR3 DNA reads TGCGCCAGCAGCTTGCCGGTTGACAATGAGCAGTTCTTC.